Described below is a single T cell receptor (beta chain) sequence and its context. Authors' data handling: Reference gene primers were amplified, and this amplification served to estimate nucleated cell counts. The assay was immunoSEQ multiplex PCR, and TCRdb's table has in-frame clones only and misses some. Clonal size and the V and J genes are those of that table, whereas D and trimming came from the DNA. The repertoire consists of about 120,000 clones, with 75% to 90% occurring once and the leading ten covering 25% to 30%. This sample stems from a study of blood T cell repertoires in COVID-19. Overall study context: Samples came from the United States, Italy and Spain, spanning acute and convalescent COVID-19. T cells, B-cell-depleted T cells, or PBMCs provided the cDNA or gDNA that served as material.

The source of this sequence is a woman in her 70s with acute or convalescent COVID-19. The specimen sequenced was peripheral blood.

The CDR3 region is CASRGQNAEPQHF. The CDR3 coding sequence is TGTGCCAGCAGAGGACAGAATGCGGAGCCCCAGCATTTT. V and J are TRBV6-5 and TRBJ1-5; TRBD1 is a possible D gene (6 bases). Germline V gene data show CDR1 as MNHEY and CDR2 as SVGAGI. V lost 6 bases to trimming and J lost 8 bases, with 14 bases between them. The CDR3 loop spans 13 amino acids.